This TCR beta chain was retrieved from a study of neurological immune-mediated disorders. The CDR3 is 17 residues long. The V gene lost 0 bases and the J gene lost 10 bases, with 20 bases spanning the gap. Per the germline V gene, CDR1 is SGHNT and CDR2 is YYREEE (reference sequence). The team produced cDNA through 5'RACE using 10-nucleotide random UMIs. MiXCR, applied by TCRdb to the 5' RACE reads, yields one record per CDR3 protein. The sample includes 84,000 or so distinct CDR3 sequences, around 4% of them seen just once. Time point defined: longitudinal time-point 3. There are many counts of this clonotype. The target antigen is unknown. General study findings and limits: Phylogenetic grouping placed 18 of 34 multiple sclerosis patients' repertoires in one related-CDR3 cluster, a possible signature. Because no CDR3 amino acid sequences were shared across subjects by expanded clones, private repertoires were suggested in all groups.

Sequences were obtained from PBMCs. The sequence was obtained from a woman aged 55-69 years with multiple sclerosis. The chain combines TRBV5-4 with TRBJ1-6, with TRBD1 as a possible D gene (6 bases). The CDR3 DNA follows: TGTGCCAGCAGCTTGGGACAGGCGATGGGTGTGCGATCACCCCTCCACTTT. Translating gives CASSLGQAMGVRSPLHF.